This T cell receptor beta chain was found in a study of T cell responses to AZD1222 COVID-19 vaccine. Pooling of second doses given at about 4 or about 12 weeks was done. V shed 2 bases and J shed 3 bases, with 7 bases lying between them. CDR1 is SNHLY and CDR2 is FYNNEI in the germline V gene. The CDR3 is 13 amino acids. This clone showed up just once. Produced via immunoSEQ multiplex PCR; TCRdb's table is partial and in-frame only. The sample yields 90,000 to 150,000 clones, about 86% seen once. Sample: peripheral blood, taken 28 days after the second AZD1222 dose. This TCR derives from an adult who received the AZD1222 COVID-19 vaccine. The chain joins TRBV2 to TRBJ1-2; D ambiguous. CDR3 DNA sequence: TGTGCCAGCAGTGAACTCTTTGACTATGGCTACACCTTC. It is translated as CASSELFDYGYTF.